This is a list of T cell receptor beta chains from one sample in a study of blood T cell repertoires in COVID-19. The protocol was immunoSEQ multiplex PCR, while the TCRdb copy is restricted to in-frame clones and leaves out a portion. This sample has 55,000 to 80,000 clones, with approximately 79% found just once. The sample was peripheral blood. The receptors were gathered from a woman of 80 years or more with active or convalescent COVID-19. The CDR3 runs from the conserved cysteine through the conserved F or W. A D gene is named only where the DNA matches it firmly. Clone size is shown for a subset of rows, as once, few, many or a class of expanded clone.

clone size	D gene	V gene	J gene	CDR3 protein	CDR3 DNA
-	-	TRBV7-2	TRBJ2-7	CASSPLLGYEQYF	TGTGCCAGCAGCCCACTATTGGGCTACGAGCAGTACTTC
-	TRBD2	TRBV7-3	TRBJ2-5	CASSRPGGTQYF	TGTGCCAGCAGCCGCCCGGGGGGGACCCAGTACTTC
-	-	TRBV11-3	TRBJ1-1	CASSLGRGWNTEAFF	TGTGCCAGCAGCTTAGGGAGGGGATGGAACACTGAAGCTTTCTTT
-	-	TRBV19	TRBJ2-1	CASRGTVVGAGASYNEQFF	TGTGCCAGTAGGGGGACTGTCGTTGGGGCGGGGGCCTCCTACAATGAGCAGTTCTTC
few	-	TRBV7-7	TRBJ2-7	CASSLGAGVFYEQYF	TGTGCCAGCAGCTTAGGGGCAGGGGTGTTCTACGAGCAGTACTTC
-	-	TRBV10-3	TRBJ2-7	CAISESLGRGQDEQYF	TGTGCCATCAGTGAGTCGTTAGGGCGGGGGCAAGACGAGCAGTACTTC
few	-	TRBV21-1	TRBJ1-2	CASSKAIQGANGYTF	TGTGCCAGCAGCAAAGCAATACAGGGGGCGAATGGCTACACCTTC
-	-	TRBV19	TRBJ1-5	CASSIWQNSNQPQHF	TGTGCCAGTAGTATTTGGCAGAATAGCAATCAGCCCCAGCATTTT
-	TRBD1	TRBV9	TRBJ1-5	CASSGGTGGYQPQHF	TGTGCCAGCAGCGGCGGGACAGGGGGGTATCAGCCCCAGCATTTT
-	-	TRBV7-3	TRBJ1-1	CASSSEVEAFF	TGTGCCAGCAGCTCCGAAGTGGAGGCTTTCTTT
-	-	TRBV2	TRBJ1-1	CASTTGTLNTEAFF	TGTGCCAGCACCACCGGGACATTGAACACTGAAGCTTTCTTT
few	-	TRBV21-1	TRBJ1-6	CASSATIRGVSPLHF	TGTGCCAGCAGCGCGACGATCAGGGGGGTTTCACCCCTCCACTTT
-	-	TRBV10-2	TRBJ2-1	CASIPPRLGLNEQFF	TGCGCCAGCATACCGCCGCGACTAGGCCTAAATGAGCAGTTCTTC
few	TRBD1	TRBV4-2	TRBJ1-2	CASYRGDREGGYTF	TGTGCCAGCTACCGTGGGGACAGGGAGGGTGGCTACACCTTC
-	TRBD1	TRBV12-3/TRBV12-4	TRBJ2-7	CASSSTGAAEQYF	TGTGCCAGCAGTTCAACAGGGGCGGCCGAGCAGTACTTC
-	TRBD1	TRBV19	TRBJ1-2	CASSWTGYGYTF	TGTGCCAGTAGTTGGACAGGGTATGGCTACACCTTC
-	TRBD1	TRBV7-2	TRBJ1-2	CASSRRTGTNYGYTF	TGTGCCAGCAGCAGACGGACAGGAACTAACTATGGCTACACCTTC
once	TRBD1	TRBV5-1	TRBJ1-6	CASSTMGQGADSPLHF	TGCGCCAGCAGCACCATGGGACAGGGGGCCGATTCACCCCTCCACTTT
many	TRBD1	TRBV5-1	TRBJ1-2	CASSYLTGARDYGYTF	TGCGCCAGCAGCTACCTTACAGGGGCCCGGGACTATGGCTACACCTTC
-	-	TRBV7-3	TRBJ2-5	CASSLVQRATQYF	TGTGCCAGCAGCTTAGTTCAGCGCGCGACCCAGTACTTC
-	TRBD1	TRBV6-5	TRBJ1-2	CASMARGQSGYTF	TGTGCCAGCATGGCCAGGGGGCAGTCTGGCTACACCTTC
-	TRBD2	TRBV5-1	TRBJ2-1	CASSLTSGVNEQFF	TGCGCCAGCAGCTTGACTAGCGGGGTTAATGAGCAGTTCTTC
-	-	TRBV7-3	TRBJ2-2	CASSLVSGNTGELFF	TGTGCCAGCAGCTTAGTTAGTGGGAACACCGGGGAGCTGTTTTTT
-	-	TRBV6-4	TRBJ1-2	CASSDPEYYGYTF	TGTGCCAGCAGTGATCCAGAATACTATGGCTACACCTTC
-	TRBD1	TRBV5-1	TRBJ1-3	CASSLDKGAAGNTIYF	TGCGCCAGCAGCTTGGATAAGGGGGCTGCGGGAAACACCATATATTTT
-	-	TRBV7-9	TRBJ2-7	CASSPTSTKFSYEQYF	TGTGCCAGCTCCCCTACCTCCACGAAATTCTCCTACGAGCAGTACTTC
-	-	TRBV5-5	TRBJ2-3	CASSPEAGYNTQYF	TGTGCCAGCAGCCCGGAGGCCGGATACAATACGCAGTATTTT
-	-	TRBV4-1	TRBJ1-2	CASSLLVLTYGYTF	TGCGCCAGCAGCCTCCTAGTGCTTACCTATGGCTACACCTTC
once	-	TRBV2	TRBJ2-1	CASSGDGRDLTGEQFF	TGTGCCAGCAGTGGGGACGGGAGAGACCTTACGGGTGAGCAGTTCTTC
-	-	TRBV16	TRBJ1-5	CASSQARKEPQHF	TGTGCCAGCAGCCAAGCCAGGAAGGAGCCCCAGCATTTT
-	-	TRBV4-1	TRBJ2-7	CASSQVGHYEQYF	TGCGCCAGCAGCCAGGTGGGACACTACGAGCAGTACTTC
-	TRBD1	TRBV6-5	TRBJ1-2	CASSTGGYGYTF	TGTGCCAGCAGTACAGGGGGCTATGGCTACACCTTC
-	-	TRBV6-6	TRBJ1-2	CASSYTGGNYGYTF	TGTGCCAGCAGTTACACGGGGGGAAACTATGGCTACACCTTC
-	-	TRBV10-3	TRBJ1-5	CAISESAAPGPQHF	TGTGCCATCAGTGAGTCGGCAGCCCCAGGGCCCCAGCATTTT
-	-	TRBV11-2	TRBJ2-3	CASSVSRLDTQYF	TGTGCCAGCAGCGTCTCTAGGTTAGATACGCAGTATTTT
-	TRBD1	TRBV9	TRBJ1-6	CASSATGLVPLHF	TGTGCCAGCAGCGCGACAGGGTTAGTACCCCTCCACTTT
-	-	TRBV7-2	TRBJ1-2	CASTPSTAPNYGYTF	TGTGCCAGCACCCCCTCGACAGCCCCTAACTATGGCTACACCTTC
-	TRBD1	TRBV5-8	TRBJ1-5	CASSSRQGINQPQHF	TGTGCCAGCAGTTCCAGACAGGGTATCAATCAGCCCCAGCATTTT
-	TRBD1	TRBV6-1	TRBJ1-5	CASSDGRQGPRPQHF	TGTGCCAGCAGTGATGGGAGACAGGGCCCGAGGCCCCAGCATTTT
few	TRBD1	TRBV5-6	TRBJ1-4	CASSLAGGSGRKLFF	TGTGCCAGCAGCCTCGCAGGGGGTAGCGGTAGGAAACTGTTTTTT